This section outlines one T cell receptor beta chain sequence together with its context. The target of this receptor is not known. Base qualities were left out, and no much larger clone turns up one base away. The Miltenyi Naive CD4+ T Cell Isolation kit was used to purify naive CD4+ T cells, and CD25 microbeads were used to remove Tregs. Tregs, naive and memory CD4+ T cells from tumor, blood and ipsilateral draining lymph nodes of about five breast cancer patients underwent full-length TCR alpha and beta sequencing. Mononuclear cells from lymph nodes or approximately 50 ml of peripheral blood were isolated by Ficoll density gradient centrifugation. FACS confirmed that the sorted cell populations were more than 90% pure. Trimming leaves V shorter by 6 bases and J shorter by 9 bases, with the junction holding 8 bases beyond the gene matches. The germline V gene (reference sequence) supplies CDR1 SEHNR and CDR2 FQNEAQ. The CDR3 covers 14 residues, taking in both the cysteine and the phenylalanine. The kept DNA is CDR3 alone, 42 bases in frame from the first base.

This entry is derived from a study (dated by TCRdb to 2014 to 2015). With regard to the full study: The study examined whether tumor-infiltrating Tregs in breast cancer are drawn from blood Tregs or arise in situ by conversion from other CD4+ T cell subsets. Points the paper makes about the study in general: Tumor memory CD4+ T cell TCR gene usage clustered with blood and lymph node memory CD4+ cells and lymph node naive CD4+ cells. The TCR alpha and beta sequences of tumor-infiltrating Tregs showed the greatest overlap with tumor naive CD4+ T cells, followed by blood naive CD4+ T cells. The validation in the larger cohort was limited to a single TCR beta V-J rearrangement instead of whole repertoires.

Full-length TCR variable regions were amplified by 5' RACE PCR using constant-region reverse primers, and then by semi-nested PCR using Nested Universal Primer A. The ReliaPrep RNA Cell Miniprep System was used to extract total RNA, which was then reverse transcribed into 5'RACE-ready cDNA with the SMARTer RACE 5'/3' Kit. Multiplex adaptors were used to barcode full-length TCR alpha and beta libraries, and the barcoded libraries were sequenced on an Illumina MiSeq. Regarding the original processing steps: Sequencing data were pooled across the five patients for each of nine subset-tissue groups and compared by unsupervised clustering of TCR gene usage. The Morisita-Horn index was used to calculate repertoire similarity, with shared sequences weighted according to their contribution to each repertoire. TCRdb reprocessing: public reads trimmed at Q25 with fastp, clones called with MiXCR, in-frame beta chains kept. Under each unique CDR3 protein, matching rows form one entry showing the most common genes and DNA. The V and J calls reflect TCRdb's pipeline rather than the authors' work. The sample table contains some 45,000 distinct CDR3 sequences; only one count was recorded for 25% to 30% of them. The ten largest clonotypes hold under 2.5% of the sample.

Here the chain combines TRBV7-9 and TRBJ1-6; a stretch of 7 junction bases matches TRBD1. The clonotype originates from a female donor with breast cancer. The sample was naive CD4+ T cells sorted from blood. This specimen's cell subset or site label, per the study, means: naive CD4+ T cells, CD4+CD45RA+CD25-. The nucleotide sequence is given as TGTGCCAGCAGGAACCGGGACAGCGCTTCACCCCTCCACTTT. Translated, it gives CASRNRDSASPLHF.